This TCR beta chain was retrieved from a study of blood T cells in healthy people across ages. Study-level findings and limits: Per million T cells, TCR beta diversity dropped about linearly as age rose.

Primers used in a second PCR of about 6 to 12 cycles were a sample-barcoded 5' primer and a J-beta primer mix. Individual samples furnished no less than 3 million CDR3-containing paired-end reads apiece. One entry per CDR3 protein results from TCRdb running MiXCR on the 5' RACE reads. The repertoire holds 1.5 million to 1.9 million distinct CDR3 sequences, with approximately 43% as singletons. This CDR3 has 13 amino acids. The germline CDR1 and CDR2 sequences are SGDLS and YYNGEE. To note about this clonotype: As yet, its antigen is unknown. One junction end does not reproduce the germline sequence, and a read error may be involved.

PBMCs were isolated at a quantity of at least 7 million per sample. The sequenced sample consisted of blood. The rearrangement uses TRBV9 and TRBJ1-1; D is ambiguous. This receptor was taken from a woman aged 18-29 years in good health. CDR3 nucleotides: TGTGCCAGCAGCGTAAGCCAGAACGCTGAAGCTTTCTTT. Translation: CASSVSQNAEAFF.